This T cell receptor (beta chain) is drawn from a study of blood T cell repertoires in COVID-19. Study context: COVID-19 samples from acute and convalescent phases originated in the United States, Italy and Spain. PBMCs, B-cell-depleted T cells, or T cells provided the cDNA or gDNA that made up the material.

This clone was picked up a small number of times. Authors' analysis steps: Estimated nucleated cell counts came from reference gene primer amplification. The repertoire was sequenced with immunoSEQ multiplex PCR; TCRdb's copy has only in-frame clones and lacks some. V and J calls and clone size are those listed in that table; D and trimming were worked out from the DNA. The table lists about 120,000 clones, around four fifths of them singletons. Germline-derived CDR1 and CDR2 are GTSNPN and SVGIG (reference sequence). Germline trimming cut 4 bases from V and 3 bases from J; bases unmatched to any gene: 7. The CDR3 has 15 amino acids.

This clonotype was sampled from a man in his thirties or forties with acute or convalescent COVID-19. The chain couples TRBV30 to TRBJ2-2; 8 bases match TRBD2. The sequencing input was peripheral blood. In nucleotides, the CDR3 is TGTGCCTGGATTCCCACTAGCGGCTACACCGGGGAGCTGTTTTTT. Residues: CAWIPTSGYTGELFF.